The present TCR beta chain was sequenced within a study of response to subunit inactivated influenza vaccine. Study-wide results and limits: Authors suggested each seasonal influenza vaccination recruits few new T cells.

TCRdb used MiXCR to reprocess the RT-PCR reads, holding one entry per CDR3 protein. The table records under 200,000 distinct CDR3 sequences, roughly 10% of them present only once. A few counts support this clonotype. Its target is not known. This CDR3 contains 16 residues. Germline V lookup: CDR1 SEHNR, CDR2 FQNEAQ (reference sequence). With 4 bases clipped from V and 4 bases from J, the junction kept 9 bases outside the gene matches. The sequence was collected from a man aged 50 to 69 who received an inactivated influenza vaccine. The sequencing here drew on CD8+ T cells sorted from PBMCs, taken about 24 months after vaccination. The chain joins TRBV7-9 to TRBJ2-2, with 7 bases matching TRBD2. The CDR3 nucleotides read TGTGCCAGCAGCTCTTCAGCGGGGCCCAGCACCGGGGAGCTGTTTTTT. It yields the protein CASSSSAGPSTGELFF.